These 29 T cell receptor beta chains came from one sample sequenced in a study of blood T cell repertoires in COVID-19. Measured with immunoSEQ multiplex PCR; TCRdb has only the in-frame clones, and not every one. The sample lists approximately 31,000 clones; just over 90% were seen once. The sample was peripheral blood. These TCRs come from a male donor with active COVID-19.

This chain connects TRBV5-1 to TRBJ2-5; the match to TRBD2 covers 12 bases. Trimming took 3 bases from V and 4 from J; bases not matched to a gene: 13. Germline lookup yields CDR1 SGHRS and CDR2 YFSETQ. This CDR3 contains 18 residues. CDR3 bases: TGCGCCAGCAGCTCGCTCCCTAGCGGGGGGGCCTCGGGAGAGACCCAGTACTTC. This gives the protein CASSSLPSGGASGETQYF.

The rearrangement uses TRBV6-6 and TRBJ1-2; 9 bases align to TRBD1. CDR3 length: 15 residues. The V segment lost 10 bases and the J segment 4 bases; nucleotides outside the gene matches: 13. Germline V gene lookup returns CDR1 MNHNY and CDR2 SVGAGI (reference sequence). The CDR3 spells CATCLGQGLGYGYTF. The CDR3 DNA reads TGTGCCACCTGCTTGGGACAGGGTTTGGGCTATGGCTACACCTTC.

The rearrangement links TRBV28 to TRBJ1-1; 10 positions agree with TRBD1. Germline V lookup: CDR1 MDHEN, CDR2 SYDVKM. The CDR3 sequence is 15 residues long. The V gene end was trimmed by 4 bases and the J gene end by 5 bases; junction bases not matched to a gene: 7. The CDR3 spells CASSSGTGVWTEAFF. In DNA form, the CDR3 reads TGTGCCAGCAGTTCGGGGACAGGGGTTTGGACTGAAGCTTTCTTT.

The J gene is TRBJ2-1, the V gene TRBV27; 9 nucleotides line up with TRBD1. Germline loops: CDR1 MNHEY, CDR2 SMNVEV (reference sequence). CDR3 length: 15 residues. V lost 8 bases to trimming and J lost 2 bases; unmatched junction nucleotides: 7. For the CDR3, the DNA is TGTGCCAGCGTTTCGGGGACAGGGCCCTACAATGAGCAGTTCTTC. It specifies CASVSGTGPYNEQFF.

This sequence joins TRBV19 and TRBJ1-5, with 7 positions matching TRBD1. The germline gives CDR1 LNHDA, CDR2 SQIVND (reference sequence). V dropped 2 bases and J dropped 6; count of bases not matched to a gene: 10. This CDR3 spans 16 amino acids. The CDR3 DNA is TGTGCCAGTAGTATACCCGGGGACAGTGCCCGTCAGCCCCAGCATTTT. Its translation is CASSIPGDSARQPQHF.

This rearrangement joins TRBV29-1 to TRBJ1-1; the D is unclear. Trimming pared 4 bases from V and 2 bases from J, leaving 8 bases between. This CDR3 has 12 amino acids. Germline V gene lookup returns CDR1 SQVTM and CDR2 ANQGSEA. The CDR3 nucleotides read TGCAGCGTTGTCGATCTAAACACTGAAGCTTTCTTT. It encodes CSVVDLNTEAFF.

This rearrangement joins TRBV7-2 to TRBJ1-3, with a weak D call TRBD1 (5 bases). V dropped 5 bases and J dropped 0 bases, with 11 bases sitting between them. The V gene's germline CDR1 is SGHTA and CDR2 FQGNSA. CDR3 length equals 15 residues. The CDR3 sequence: CASSPDRNSGNTIYF. Written as DNA, the CDR3 is TGTGCCAGCAGCCCAGACAGAAACTCTGGAAACACCATATATTTT.

The V call is TRBV27, the J call TRBJ1-2, with TRBD1 as a possible D gene (5 bases). Germline CDR1 and CDR2: MNHEY and SMNVEV (reference sequence). V shed 8 bases and J shed 5 bases, with 15 bases lying between them. The CDR3 has 13 amino acids. The CDR3 nucleotides are TGTGCCAGCTGCCGAATGGGGACTTATGGCTACACCTTC. As protein: CASCRMGTYGYTF.

This chain joins TRBV27 and TRBJ2-1; TRBD2 is a possible D gene (7 bases). The CDR3 contains 19 residues. CDR1 and CDR2 from the germline V gene are MNHEY and SMNVEV (reference sequence). Trimming took off 4 bases at V and 6 bases at J, with 28 bases between the two ends. The DNA for the CDR3 is TGTGCCAGCAGTTCCCGGATGGGGGGGCGCTGGGAGAGTAGCAATGAGCAGTTCTTC. This translates into CASSSRMGGRWESSNEQFF.

The chain recombines TRBV6-2 or TRBV6-3 with TRBJ1-2; 7 positions agree with TRBD1. The V gene's germline CDR1 is MNHEY and CDR2 SVGEGT. The length of the CDR3 is 13 residues. The J segment lost 8 bases and the V segment lost 0 bases, leaving 3 bases of the junction unmatched. In DNA, the CDR3 is TGTGCCAGCAGTTACTCGAGACAGGGAGGCTACACCTTC. Its protein is CASSYSRQGGYTF.

V and J are TRBV5-1 and TRBJ2-1, with TRBD1 identical over 7 bases. The germline V gene encodes CDR1 SGHRS and CDR2 YFSETQ. The CDR3 has 17 amino acids. V gave up 3 bases and J gave up 0 bases; unmatched junction bases: 9. The CDR3 DNA reads TGCGCCAGCAGCTCCTTACAGGGGTCTGGCTCCTACAATGAGCAGTTCTTC. It specifies CASSSLQGSGSYNEQFF.

V is TRBV5-6 and J is TRBJ2-3, with 8 bases identical to TRBD2. With V trimmed by 4 bases and J by 6 bases, 13 bases remained unmatched. Germline CDR1 is SGHDT and CDR2 is YYEEEE. This CDR3 comprises 16 residues. CDR3 DNA: TGTGCCAGCAGCCACTCTGGGCGGGGGGCAGGCGATACGCAGTATTTT. Translation: CASSHSGRGAGDTQYF. Together with reference TRBV5-6 and TRBJ2-3, the CDR3 gives the full variable domain: DAGVTQSPTHLIKTRGQQVTLRCSPKSGHDTVSWYQQALGQGPQFIFQYYEEEERQRGNFPDRFSGHQFPNYSSELNVNALLLGDSALYLCASSHSGRGAGDTQYFGPGTRLTVL.

The chain links TRBV5-6 to TRBJ1-1; perhaps TRBD1 as D (5 bases). The CDR3 has 15 amino acids. Trimming cost V 4 bases and J 0 bases, with 13 bases left between them. Germline assignment: CDR1 SGHDT and CDR2 YYEEEE. CDR3 amino acids: CASSTRRDLNTEAFF. In DNA form, the CDR3 reads TGTGCCAGCAGCACCCGCAGGGACTTGAACACTGAAGCTTTCTTT.

This sequence joins TRBV5-4 and TRBJ2-1; 9 positions match TRBD2. V shed 4 bases, J shed 0 bases, and the junction held 5 bases outside the gene matches. The CDR3 runs 16 residues. CDR1 is SGHNT and CDR2 is YYREEE in the germline V gene (reference sequence). CDR3 region: CASSTSGGRSYNEQFF. CDR3 in DNA: TGTGCCAGCAGCACCAGCGGGGGGCGCTCCTACAATGAGCAGTTCTTC. The whole variable domain, remainder taken from reference TRBV5-4 and TRBJ2-1, is ETGVTQSPTHLIKTRGQQVTLRCSSQSGHNTVSWYQQALGQGPQFIFQYYREEENGRGNFPPRFSGLQFPNYSSELNVNALELDDSALYLCASSTSGGRSYNEQFFGPGTRLTVL.

The chain recombines TRBV6-5 with TRBJ1-2; D gene unclear. Germline lookup yields CDR1 MNHEY and CDR2 SVGAGI. The length of the CDR3 is 14 residues. The V and J ends lost 6 bases and 7 bases respectively, with 18 bases between them. CDR3 nucleotides: TGTGCCAGCAGCTTGGGCCCCCCGAGTGGTGGCTACACCTTC. Translation: CASSLGPPSGGYTF.

The chain combines TRBV5-4 with TRBJ2-3; 8 nucleotides line up with TRBD2. J gave up 5 bases and V 4 bases, and 12 bases lay outside the gene matches. Germline values: CDR1 SGHNT, CDR2 YYREEE (reference sequence). This CDR3 contains 16 residues. Here the CDR3 reads CASSPKVGGAVDTQYF. The CDR3 nucleotides are TGTGCCAGCAGCCCAAAAGTCGGGGGGGCGGTAGATACGCAGTATTTT.

The chain joins TRBV5-4 to TRBJ1-5; 7 nucleotides line up with TRBD1. The CDR3 contains 16 residues. Losses at the gene ends were 4 bases for V and 6 bases for J; bases not matched to a gene: 13. CDR1 and CDR2 (germline): SGHNT, YYREEE (reference sequence). CDR3 amino acids: CASSTDPATGVQPQHF. The CDR3 bases are TGTGCCAGCAGCACGGACCCCGCCACAGGGGTTCAGCCCCAGCATTTT.

The chain joins TRBV3-1 (or the pseudogene TRBV3-2) to TRBJ1-1; tentative D call: TRBD1 (5 bases). CDR3 length: 13 amino acids. The germline V and J ends were trimmed by 4 bases and 7 bases, with 13 bases remaining between them. The germline CDR1 and CDR2 sequences are LGHDT and YNNKEL (reference sequence). CDR3 loop: CASSPLWQGEAFF. CDR3 nucleotide sequence: TGTGCCAGCAGCCCCCTTTGGCAGGGTGAAGCTTTCTTT.

The chain has TRBV5-1 and TRBJ2-7; a possible D gene is TRBD1 (5 bases). Germline V gene sequence: CDR1 SGHRS, CDR2 YFSETQ. The CDR3 length is 14 residues. V dropped 0 bases and J dropped 7 bases, with 14 bases sitting between them. The chain's CDR3 is CASSLGSGSGEQYF. The CDR3 DNA is TGCGCCAGCAGCTTGGGTTCAGGGTCAGGGGAGCAGTACTTC.

This chain uses TRBV7-9 with TRBJ1-2; TRBD1 is a possible D gene (5 bases). The germline V gene encodes CDR1 SEHNR and CDR2 FQNEAQ (reference sequence). CDR3 size: 14 residues. Trimming cost V 0 bases and J 3 bases, with 8 bases left between them. The CDR3 sequence is CASSLAGQDYGYTF. Here the CDR3 DNA reads TGTGCCAGCAGCTTAGCGGGGCAGGACTATGGCTACACCTTC.

The chain has TRBV3-1 (or the pseudogene TRBV3-2) and TRBJ2-3; 7 positions match TRBD2. The germline V gene encodes CDR1 LGHDT and CDR2 YNNKEL (reference sequence). The CDR3 contains 13 residues. V shed 0 bases, J shed 14 bases, and the junction held 8 bases outside the gene matches. The CDR3 DNA is TGTGCCAGCAGCCAAGATAGGCGGGGGAGTCTGTATTTT. Residues: CASSQDRRGSLYF.

As DNA, the CDR3 is TGCGCCAGCAGCCAGTCGGGGGGGGGCGGCATTACAGATACGCAGTATTTT. Its translation is CASSQSGGGGITDTQYF. This chain uses TRBV4-3 with TRBJ2-3; the match to TRBD2 covers 8 bases. CDR1 is LGHNA, CDR2 YSLEER, per germline. Trimming removed 3 bases from V and 3 bases from J; junction bases left unmatched: 11. CDR3 length: 17 amino acids.

This clone is a singleton in its sample. The chain has TRBV3-1 (or the pseudogene TRBV3-2) and TRBJ2-7; tentatively, D is TRBD1 (6 bases). Trimming took off 1 base at V and 5 bases at J, with 15 bases between the two ends. This CDR3 has 15 amino acids. Germline-derived CDR1 and CDR2 are LGHDT and YNNKEL (reference sequence). CDR3 DNA: TGTGCCAGCAGCCAAGCTTCAACAGGGCACGACGAGCAGTACTTC. Its translation is CASSQASTGHDEQYF.

V and J are TRBV18 and TRBJ2-7; 7 bases match TRBD1. V dropped 2 bases and J dropped 7; count of bases not matched to a gene: 14. Germline-derived CDR1 and CDR2 are KGHSH and LQKENI. The CDR3 sequence is 16 residues long. The CDR3 region has the DNA TGTGCCAGCTCACCATTCGACAGGGCCCCCATTTTGGAGCAGTACTTC. Translation: CASSPFDRAPILEQYF.

V is TRBV5-1 and J is TRBJ2-1; weak D call: TRBD1 (6 bases). Germline CDR1 is SGHRS and CDR2 is YFSETQ. The CDR3 length is 15 residues. The germline V and J ends were trimmed by 2 bases and 1 base, with 10 bases remaining between them. The CDR3 DNA sequence: TGCGCCAGCAGCTTACAGGGTGAGTCCTACAATGAGCAGTTCTTC. Protein product: CASSLQGESYNEQFF.

The gene calls are TRBV27 and TRBJ2-7; tentative D call: TRBD1 (5 bases). CDR3 length: 13 amino acids. Trimming stripped 5 bases from V and 2 bases from J, with 10 bases between. The germline gives CDR1 MNHEY, CDR2 SMNVEV (reference sequence). For the CDR3, the DNA is TGTGCCAGCAGTGAGACAGCACCCTACGAGCAGTACTTC. As protein: CASSETAPYEQYF.

The V gene is TRBV3-1 (or the pseudogene TRBV3-2), the J gene TRBJ2-3; D gene uncertain. The length of the CDR3 is 14 residues. CDR1 and CDR2 (germline): LGHDT, YNNKEL (reference sequence). V shed 0 bases and J shed 4 bases, with 8 bases lying between them. The CDR3 nucleotides are TGTGCCAGCAGCCAAGATTCCTTTTCAGATACGCAGTATTTT. As protein: CASSQDSFSDTQYF.

The chain has TRBV7-9 and TRBJ2-2; the match to TRBD1 covers 9 bases. Germline-derived CDR1 and CDR2 are SEHNR and FQNEAQ (reference sequence). CDR3 length: 16 residues. V shed 6 bases and J 6 bases; nucleotides not matched to a gene: 11. The CDR3 DNA follows: TGTGCCAGCAGGCAAATGGGGACAGGGATCGCCGGGGAGCTGTTTTTT. This codes for CASRQMGTGIAGELFF.

The chain combines TRBV18 with TRBJ2-3, with 10 positions matching TRBD1. This CDR3 region has 16 residues. Trimming at V came to 6 bases and at J to 4 bases, leaving 10 bases not matched to a gene. The germline gives CDR1 KGHSH, CDR2 LQKENI. The CDR3 loop reads CASSQTGGYRADTQYF. DNA of the CDR3: TGTGCCAGCTCGCAGACAGGGGGCTATCGGGCAGATACGCAGTATTTT.